The 31 T cell receptor beta chains given below trace back to one sample, sequenced in a study of post-analysis software for immune sequencing data. What these receptors recognize is not known. Study-wide results and caveats: Among five TRBV segments more frequent in patients than controls were TRBV5-6, TRBV5-1 and TRBV20-1.

Presence of unique molecular identifiers characterized the TCR beta cDNA libraries. TCRdb redid the calling of the PCR reads with MiXCR, one entry per CDR3 protein. The data contain a few hundred thousand distinct CDR3 sequences, roughly a third of them seen just once; the ten biggest clones take up 4% to 6%. What was sequenced was blood. The receptor set was obtained from a girl between 5 and 17 years old with multiple sclerosis.

This clonotype came up many times. This sequence joins TRBV6-5 and TRBJ2-1, with unresolved D. The germline V gene encodes CDR1 MNHEY and CDR2 SVGAGI. V was pared by 8 bases and J by 8 bases, with 7 bases between. The CDR3 contains 10 residues. DNA of the CDR3: TGTGCCAGCGGATTACATGAGCAGTTCTTC. It translates to CASGLHEQFF.

Remarks on this clonotype: One base away lies a much larger clone, so this may be a sequencing read error. V gene TRBV5-5 combines with J gene TRBJ2-1; 7 positions agree with TRBD1. V lost 1 base and J lost 10; bases outside the gene matches: 20. This CDR3 has 18 residues. Germline loops: CDR1 SGHKS, CDR2 YYEKEE (reference sequence). DNA for the CDR3: TGTGCCAGCAGCTTGAACAGGGGACCATCTGCCCCCACCTACGAGCAGTTCTTC. Residues: CASSLNRGPSAPTYEQFF.

For the CDR3, the DNA is TGTGCCAGCAGCCAAGAGGAGGGAGAGGCGAAGACCCAGTACTTC. This gives the protein CASSQEEGEAKTQYF. The chain uses TRBV14 and TRBJ2-5, with a weak D call TRBD2 (6 bases). The CDR3 is 15 amino acids. V shed 0 bases and J shed 6 bases, with 14 bases lying between them. In germline, CDR1 is SGHDN, CDR2 FVKESK.

The DNA of the CDR3 is TGTGCCAGCAGCTCCAACTTGAACACTGAAGCTTTCTTT. It yields the protein CASSSNLNTEAFF. The V and J genes are TRBV11-3 and TRBJ1-1; D is unclear. CDR1 and CDR2 (germline): SGHNT, YENEEA. V was trimmed by 4 bases and J by 0 bases, leaving 6 bases between them. CDR3 size: 13 residues.

A note on this clonotype: This may arise from a read error, as a much more abundant clone is one base away. V is TRBV29-1 and J is TRBJ1-2; no definite D call. This CDR3 region has 12 residues. V was trimmed by 1 base and J by 4 bases, leaving 7 bases between them. Germline lookup yields CDR1 SQVTM and CDR2 ANQGSEA. The CDR3 reads CSVEVQSYGYTF. The DNA of the CDR3 is TGCAGCGTTGAAGTCCAGTCCTATGGCTACACCTTC.

The chain employs TRBV4-1 and TRBJ2-3; unclear D gene. V was pared by 2 bases and J by 2 bases, with 11 bases between. Per the germline V gene, CDR1 is MGHRA and CDR2 is YSYEKL. The length of the CDR3 is 15 residues. This CDR3 is CASSQKGSYTDTQYF. The DNA for the CDR3 is TGCGCCAGCAGCCAAAAAGGCTCTTACACAGATACGCAGTATTTT.

The chain joins TRBV5-1 to TRBJ2-3; 12 bases match TRBD2. CDR1 and CDR2 (germline): SGHRS, YFSETQ. The CDR3 has 16 amino acids. The V segment lost 4 bases and the J segment 5 bases; nucleotides outside the gene matches: 8. CDR3 bases: TGCGCCAGCAGCGTCAAACTAGCGGGGGGAATAGATACGCAGTATTTT. The encoded protein is CASSVKLAGGIDTQYF.

In its sample, this clonotype was seen many times. The genes are TRBV7-2 and TRBJ2-5; TRBD2 aligns across 16 bases. Per germline, CDR1 SGHTA and CDR2 FQGNSA. CDR3 length: 19 amino acids. J was trimmed by 1 base and V by 7 bases; bases with no gene match: 12. Written as DNA, the CDR3 is TGTGCCAGCAACGGAGGACCGGGACTAGCGGGAGGGCTCCAAGAGACCCAGTACTTC. This gives the protein CASNGGPGLAGGLQETQYF.

This clonotype was counted between two and nine times. This sequence joins TRBV6-5 and TRBJ2-5, with 7 bases that match TRBD2. The junction had 12 bases not matched to a gene; V was cut back by 2 bases and J by 6 bases. The germline CDR1 and CDR2 sequences are MNHEY and SVGAGI. The CDR3 runs to 16 residues. The CDR3 nucleotides read TGTGCCAGCAGTTACACGAGCCTGGTAGCGGGCCAGACCCAGTACTTC. This codes for CASSYTSLVAGQTQYF.

Worth noting for this clonotype: One end of the junction is discordant with germline, which a read error may explain. The chain recombines TRBV7-7 with TRBJ2-2; 12 bases align to TRBD2. Germline loops: CDR1 SSHAT, CDR2 FNYEAQ (reference sequence). This CDR3 comprises 18 residues. CDR3 loop: CASSAGLAGGPNTGELFF. CDR3 in DNA: TGTGCTAGCAGCGCTGGTCTAGCGGGAGGGCCGAACACCGGGGAGCTGTTTTTT. The whole variable domain, remainder taken from reference TRBV7-7 and TRBJ2-2, is GAGVSQSPRYKVTKRGQDVTLRCDPISSHATLYWYQQALGQGPEFLTYFNYEAQPDKSGLPSDRFSAERPEGSISTLTIQRTEQRDSAMYRCASSAGLAGGPNTGELFFGEGSRLTVL.

The V and J genes are TRBV9 and TRBJ1-1, with TRBD1 matching over 9 bases. Trimming cost V 4 bases and J 3 bases; bases outside gene matches: 10. Germline-derived CDR1 and CDR2 are SGDLS and YYNGEE. This CDR3 spans 16 amino acids. CDR3 sequence: CASSPTGQGSDTEAFF. Written as DNA, the CDR3 is TGTGCCAGCAGCCCCACGGGACAGGGTTCGGACACTGAAGCTTTCTTT.

This clonotype was detected ten times or more. The genes are TRBV24-1 and TRBJ2-1; D could derive from TRBD1 or TRBD2 (6 bases each). The CDR3 is 16 amino acids. Germline loops: CDR1 KGHDR, CDR2 SFDVKD. Deletions cut 1 base from V and 7 bases from J, with 16 bases between. The CDR3 sequence: CATSDFGKGGRNEQFF. CDR3 in DNA: TGTGCCACCAGTGATTTTGGTAAAGGGGGGCGGAATGAGCAGTTCTTC.

The rearrangement joins TRBV20-1 to TRBJ2-7, with D possibly matching TRBD2 (6 bases). The DNA end is more similar to TRBJ2-5, so the J call may be wrong. This CDR3 comprises 15 residues. Germline CDR1 reads DFQATT; CDR2 reads SNEGSKA (reference sequence). This CDR3 is CSAQLPGGAGETQYF. The CDR3 nucleotides are TGCAGTGCCCAGCTCCCCGGCGGGGCAGGGGAGACCCAGTACTTC.

V is TRBV13 and J is TRBJ2-1; 12 positions agree with TRBD1. This CDR3 has 18 residues. J gave up 5 bases and V 5 bases, and 13 bases lay outside the gene matches. CDR1 and CDR2 from the germline V gene are PRHDT and FYEKMQ (reference sequence). DNA of the CDR3: TGTGCCAGCAGCCCCCGGGACAGGGGGCGGGTGGTCAACAATGAGCAGTTCTTC. Translating gives CASSPRDRGRVVNNEQFF.

The chain uses TRBV20-1 and TRBJ2-1, with TRBD1 identical over 7 bases. The CDR3 spans 13 residues. Germline assignment: CDR1 DFQATT and CDR2 SNEGSKA (reference sequence). The V segment lost 1 base and the J segment 8 bases; nucleotides outside the gene matches: 5. The CDR3 loop reads CSARGTGVDEQFF. The CDR3 region has the DNA TGCAGTGCTAGAGGCACAGGGGTGGATGAGCAGTTCTTC.

A few counts support this clonotype. Its ends do not fully match the called genes, so a read error is possible. V usage is TRBV3-1 and J usage is TRBJ1-2; no definite D call. There are 19 residues in the CDR3. Germline assignment: CDR1 LGHDT and CDR2 YNNKEL (reference sequence). DNA for the CDR3: TGTGCCAGCAGCCAAGATCCGGGGTTCACGTTCCTGAATCACTATGGCCACACCTTC. Translating gives CASSQDPGFTFLNHYGHTF.

The table lists this clonotype with a few counts. Possible read error: a much larger clone is one base away. This chain joins TRBV29-1 and TRBJ2-3; 12 bases are a match to TRBD2. The CDR3 totals 16 residues. Germline CDR1 and CDR2: SQVTM and ANQGSEA. With V trimmed by 7 bases and J by 0 bases, 8 bases remained unmatched. The CDR3 DNA reads TGCAGCGCTGAGACTAGCGGGAGTTCTAGCACAGATACGCAGTATTTT. Translation gives CSAETSGSSSTDTQYF.

V is TRBV7-2 and J is TRBJ2-7, with D tentatively TRBD1 or TRBD2 (5 bases each). Trimming removed 4 bases from V and 4 bases from J, with 8 bases in between. The CDR3 contains 12 residues. Germline V lookup: CDR1 SGHTA, CDR2 FQGNSA. The CDR3 here is CASSWGYYEQYF. The CDR3 nucleotides read TGTGCCAGCAGCTGGGGGTATTACGAGCAGTACTTC.

The CDR3 reads CASSSQGITNEKLFF. CDR3 in DNA: TGCGCCAGCAGCTCGCAGGGGATAACTAATGAAAAACTGTTTTTT. This chain connects TRBV5-1 to TRBJ1-4, with D possibly matching TRBD1 (6 bases). CDR1 is SGHRS and CDR2 is YFSETQ in the germline V gene. The CDR3 loop spans 15 amino acids. Trimming cost V 3 bases and J 1 base, with 10 bases left between them.

This clonotype was recorded at least ten times. This rearrangement joins TRBV18 to TRBJ2-7; no clear D gene. This CDR3 is built from 16 residues. The germline CDR1 and CDR2 sequences are KGHSH and LQKENI. Trimming cost V 3 bases and J 0 bases, with 15 bases left between them. The CDR3 bases are TGTGCCAGCTCACCGGGTCGAGGTGGGATCTCCTACGAGCAGTACTTC. It codes for CASSPGRGGISYEQYF.

The chain combines TRBV12-3 or TRBV12-4 with TRBJ1-2; D not resolved. This CDR3 region has 14 residues. V lost 3 bases, J lost 3 bases, and 11 bases lay in between. The CDR3 here is CASSLGSRYYGYTF. The CDR3 coding sequence is TGTGCCAGCAGTTTGGGAAGCAGGTACTATGGCTACACCTTC.

This rearrangement joins TRBV5-1 to TRBJ2-5; 9 bases are a match to TRBD1. Germline assignment: CDR1 SGHRS and CDR2 YFSETQ. The CDR3 extends over 15 amino acids. V was pared by 1 base and J by 7 bases, with 8 bases of the junction left unmatched. For the CDR3, the DNA is TGCGCCAGCAGCTTGCGGAACAGGGGGCAGGCGACCCAGTACTTC. This encodes CASSLRNRGQATQYF.

As for this clonotype: This may be a read error, as it is one base from a much larger clone. J is TRBJ2-4 and V is TRBV29-1; D is undetermined. Trimming shortened V by 1 base and J by 0 bases, and 10 bases separated the two germline ends. The CDR3 has 15 residues. The germline CDR1 and CDR2 sequences are SQVTM and ANQGSEA. The CDR3 reads CSVEGRYLAKNIQYF. CDR3 nucleotides: TGCAGCGTTGAAGGACGTTATCTAGCCAAAAACATTCAGTACTTC.

Turning to this clonotype: At one end the junction does not follow the germline gene, possibly because of a read error. The chain combines TRBV6-5 with TRBJ2-6; D gene unclear. The length of the CDR3 is 14 residues. Germline V gene sequence: CDR1 MNHEY, CDR2 SVGAGI. CDR3 nucleotides: TGTGCCAGCAGTTTCGACTTCGAGGCCAACGTCCCGACTTTC. Translated, it gives CASSFDFEANVPTF.

V is TRBV20-1 and J is TRBJ1-1; D may be TRBD1 (6 bases). V dropped 0 bases and J dropped 3 bases, with 14 bases sitting between them. This CDR3 is 15 amino acids long. Per germline, CDR1 DFQATT and CDR2 SNEGSKA (reference sequence). CDR3 residues: CSARDSRQGHTEAFF. DNA for the CDR3: TGCAGTGCTAGAGATTCGCGGCAGGGGCACACTGAAGCTTTCTTT.

The chain recombines TRBV20-1 with TRBJ2-2, with TRBD2 matching 13 bases. The V gene end was trimmed by 1 base and the J gene end by 6 bases; junction bases not matched to a gene: 5. The CDR3 totals 16 residues. The germline CDR1 and CDR2 sequences are DFQATT and SNEGSKA (reference sequence). The CDR3 loop reads CSARASTSGGAGELFF. DNA of the CDR3: TGCAGTGCTAGAGCCTCCACTAGCGGGGGGGCCGGGGAGCTGTTTTTT.

The chain is built from TRBV12-5 and TRBJ1-5; possible D gene TRBD1, 5 bases. V was cut by 7 bases and J by 2 bases, with 12 bases left in between. The CDR3 sequence is 14 residues long. CDR1 is LGHNT and CDR2 is FRNRAP in the germline V gene. The CDR3 DNA reads TGTGCTAGTGCCCTGGGGGGAGGCAATCAGCCCCAGCATTTT. The encoded protein is CASALGGGNQPQHF. Full variable domain (rest looked up from reference TRBV12-5 and TRBJ1-5): DARVTQTPRHKVTEMGQEVTMRCQPILGHNTVFWYRQTMMQGLELLAYFRNRAPLDDSGMPKDRFSAEMPDATLATLKIQPSEPRDSAVYFCASALGGGNQPQHFGDGTRLSIL.

This chain joins TRBV20-1 and TRBJ2-2, with D perhaps matching TRBD1 (6 bases). The CDR3 extends over 14 amino acids. Per the germline V gene, CDR1 is DFQATT and CDR2 is SNEGSKA (reference sequence). CDR3 DNA: TGCAGCGCTGGACAGCCAGCGAACACCGGGGAGCTGTTTTTT. This sequence encodes CSAGQPANTGELFF.

As regards this clonotype: A much larger clone lies one base from this, so it may be a read error. This chain links TRBV7-3 with TRBJ2-3; 10 bases are shared with TRBD2. The CDR3 contains 15 residues. The V gene end was trimmed by 7 bases and the J gene end by 6 bases; junction bases not matched to a gene: 10. CDR1 and CDR2 (germline): SGHTA, FQGTGA. The DNA for the CDR3 is TGTGCCAGCAACCTCCTAGCGGGAGTATCGGATACGCAGTATTTT. Translating it yields CASNLLAGVSDTQYF.

The V call is TRBV7-9, the J call TRBJ2-5; no clear D. Gene TRBJ2-7 matches the end of the DNA better, so the J call may be wrong. The CDR3 extends over 11 amino acids. Germline CDR1 and CDR2: SEHNR and FQNEAQ (reference sequence). The CDR3 DNA reads as TGTGCCAGCAGCTCCTTGCGCGAGCAGTACTTC. This sequence encodes CASSSLREQYF.

The chain recombines TRBV10-2 with TRBJ1-1; D is uncertain. This CDR3 comprises 14 residues. The V gene lost 2 bases and the J gene lost 12 bases, with 19 bases spanning the gap. Germline-derived CDR1 and CDR2 are WSHSY and SAAADI. CDR3 bases: TGCGCCAGCAGTGAGGGTTCCCGGACCGGGAAAACTTTCTTT. It specifies CASSEGSRTGKTFF.